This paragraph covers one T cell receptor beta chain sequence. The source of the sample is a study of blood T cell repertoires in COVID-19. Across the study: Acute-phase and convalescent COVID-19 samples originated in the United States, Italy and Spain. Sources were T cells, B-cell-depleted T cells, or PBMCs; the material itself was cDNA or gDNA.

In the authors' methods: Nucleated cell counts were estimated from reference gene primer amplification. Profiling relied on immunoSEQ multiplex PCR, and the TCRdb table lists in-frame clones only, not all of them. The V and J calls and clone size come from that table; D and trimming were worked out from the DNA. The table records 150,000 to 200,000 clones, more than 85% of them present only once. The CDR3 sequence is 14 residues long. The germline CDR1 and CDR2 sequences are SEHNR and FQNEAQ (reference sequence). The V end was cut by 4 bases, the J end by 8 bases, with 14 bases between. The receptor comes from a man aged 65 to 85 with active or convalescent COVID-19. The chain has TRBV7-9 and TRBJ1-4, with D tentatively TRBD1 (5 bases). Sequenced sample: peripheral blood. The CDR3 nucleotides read TGTGCCAGCAGCTCGACCGGGGGGGAAGAAAAACTGTTTTTT. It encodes CASSSTGGEEKLFF.